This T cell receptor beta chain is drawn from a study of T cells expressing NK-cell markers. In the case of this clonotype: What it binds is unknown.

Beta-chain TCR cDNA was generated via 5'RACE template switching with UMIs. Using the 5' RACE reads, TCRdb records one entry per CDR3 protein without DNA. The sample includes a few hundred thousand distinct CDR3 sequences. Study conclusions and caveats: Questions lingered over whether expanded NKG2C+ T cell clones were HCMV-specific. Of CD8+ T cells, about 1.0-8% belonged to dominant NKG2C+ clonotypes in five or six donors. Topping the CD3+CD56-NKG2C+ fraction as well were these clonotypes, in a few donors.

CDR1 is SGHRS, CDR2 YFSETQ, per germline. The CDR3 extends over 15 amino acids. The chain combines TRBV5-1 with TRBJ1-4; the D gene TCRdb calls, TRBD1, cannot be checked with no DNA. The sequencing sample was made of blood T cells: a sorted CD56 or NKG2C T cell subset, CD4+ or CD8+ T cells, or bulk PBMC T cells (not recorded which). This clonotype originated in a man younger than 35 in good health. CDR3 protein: CASRQTGITNEKLFF.